Listed here is a single T cell receptor (beta chain). The antigen is not known. Every single donor had an approximately 2.7 ml blood sample drawn. It was 3,000 to 4,000 ng of total RNA that each TCR library used. Nested amplification of TCRalpha and TCRbeta cDNA involved two PCRs of about 16 and 10 cycles. No DNA is given; TCRdb re-called the 5' RACE reads and lists each CDR3 protein once. The sample data list over 200,000 distinct CDR3 sequences. The sample originates from a study of monozygotic twins with inflammatory bowel disease. Study results and limitations: By inverse Simpson index, TCRbeta diversity was lower in IBD patients than in healthy co-twins.

Germline V CDR1 and CDR2: SGHDT, YYEEEE. The CDR3 covers 16 residues. The J gene is TRBJ2-2, the V gene TRBV5-6; TCRdb's D call, TRBD2, is unchecked because there is no DNA. The TCR sequence derives from a human donor with ulcerative colitis or Crohn's disease, or a healthy co-twin of an affected twin (not recorded which). Sample: blood. This CDR3 reads CASSASGSANTGELFF.